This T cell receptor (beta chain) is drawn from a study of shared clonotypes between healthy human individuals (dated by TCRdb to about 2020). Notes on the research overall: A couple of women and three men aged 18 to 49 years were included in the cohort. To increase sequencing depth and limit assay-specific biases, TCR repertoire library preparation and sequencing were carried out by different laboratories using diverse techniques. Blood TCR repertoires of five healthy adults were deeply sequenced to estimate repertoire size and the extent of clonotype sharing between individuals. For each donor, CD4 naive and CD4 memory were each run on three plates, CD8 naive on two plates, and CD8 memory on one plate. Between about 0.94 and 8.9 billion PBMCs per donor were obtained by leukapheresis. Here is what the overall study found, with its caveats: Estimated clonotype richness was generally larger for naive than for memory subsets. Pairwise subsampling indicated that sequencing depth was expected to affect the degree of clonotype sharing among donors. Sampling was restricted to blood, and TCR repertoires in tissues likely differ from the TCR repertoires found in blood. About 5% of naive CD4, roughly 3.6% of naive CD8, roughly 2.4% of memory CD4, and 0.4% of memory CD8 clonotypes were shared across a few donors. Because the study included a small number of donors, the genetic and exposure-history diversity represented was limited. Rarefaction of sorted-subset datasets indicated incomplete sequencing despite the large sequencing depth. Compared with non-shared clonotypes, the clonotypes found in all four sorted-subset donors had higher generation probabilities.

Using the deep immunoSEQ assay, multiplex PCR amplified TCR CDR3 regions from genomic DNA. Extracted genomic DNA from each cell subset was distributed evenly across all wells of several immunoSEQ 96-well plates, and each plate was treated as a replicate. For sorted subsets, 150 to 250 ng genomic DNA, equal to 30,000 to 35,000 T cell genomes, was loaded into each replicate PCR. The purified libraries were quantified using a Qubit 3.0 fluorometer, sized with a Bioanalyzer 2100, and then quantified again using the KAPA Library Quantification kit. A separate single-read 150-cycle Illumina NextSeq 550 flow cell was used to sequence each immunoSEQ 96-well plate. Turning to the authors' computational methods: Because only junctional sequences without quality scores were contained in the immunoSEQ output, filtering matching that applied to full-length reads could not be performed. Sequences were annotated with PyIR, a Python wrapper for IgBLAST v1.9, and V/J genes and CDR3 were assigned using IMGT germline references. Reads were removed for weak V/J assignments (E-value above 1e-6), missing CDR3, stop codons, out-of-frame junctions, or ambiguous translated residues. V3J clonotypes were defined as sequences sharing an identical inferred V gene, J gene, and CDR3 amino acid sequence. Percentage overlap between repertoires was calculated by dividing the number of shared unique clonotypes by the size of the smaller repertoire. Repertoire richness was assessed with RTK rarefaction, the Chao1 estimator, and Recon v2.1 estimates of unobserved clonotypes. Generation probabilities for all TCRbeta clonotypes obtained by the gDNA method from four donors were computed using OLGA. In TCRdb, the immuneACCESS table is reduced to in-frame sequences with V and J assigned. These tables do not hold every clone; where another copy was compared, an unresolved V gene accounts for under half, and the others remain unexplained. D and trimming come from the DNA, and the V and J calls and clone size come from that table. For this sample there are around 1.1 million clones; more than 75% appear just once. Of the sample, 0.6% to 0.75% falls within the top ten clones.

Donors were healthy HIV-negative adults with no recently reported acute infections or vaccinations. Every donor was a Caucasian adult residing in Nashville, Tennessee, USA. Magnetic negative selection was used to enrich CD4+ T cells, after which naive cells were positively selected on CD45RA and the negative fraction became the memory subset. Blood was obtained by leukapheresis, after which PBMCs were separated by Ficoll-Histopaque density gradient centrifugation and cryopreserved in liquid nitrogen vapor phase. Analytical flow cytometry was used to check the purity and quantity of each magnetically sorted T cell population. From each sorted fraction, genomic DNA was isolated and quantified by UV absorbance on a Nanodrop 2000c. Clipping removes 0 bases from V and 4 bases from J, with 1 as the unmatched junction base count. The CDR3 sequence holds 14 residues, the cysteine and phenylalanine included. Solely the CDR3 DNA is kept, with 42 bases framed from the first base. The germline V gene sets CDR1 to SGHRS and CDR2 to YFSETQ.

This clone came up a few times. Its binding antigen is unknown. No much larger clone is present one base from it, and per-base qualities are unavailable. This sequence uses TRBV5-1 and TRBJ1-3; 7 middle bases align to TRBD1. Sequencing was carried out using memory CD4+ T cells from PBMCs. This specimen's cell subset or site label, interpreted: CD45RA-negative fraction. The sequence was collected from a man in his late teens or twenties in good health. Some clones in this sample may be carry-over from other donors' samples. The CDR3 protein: CASSLGDRGNTIYF. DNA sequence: TGCGCCAGCAGCTTGGGGGACAGAGGAAACACCATATATTTT.